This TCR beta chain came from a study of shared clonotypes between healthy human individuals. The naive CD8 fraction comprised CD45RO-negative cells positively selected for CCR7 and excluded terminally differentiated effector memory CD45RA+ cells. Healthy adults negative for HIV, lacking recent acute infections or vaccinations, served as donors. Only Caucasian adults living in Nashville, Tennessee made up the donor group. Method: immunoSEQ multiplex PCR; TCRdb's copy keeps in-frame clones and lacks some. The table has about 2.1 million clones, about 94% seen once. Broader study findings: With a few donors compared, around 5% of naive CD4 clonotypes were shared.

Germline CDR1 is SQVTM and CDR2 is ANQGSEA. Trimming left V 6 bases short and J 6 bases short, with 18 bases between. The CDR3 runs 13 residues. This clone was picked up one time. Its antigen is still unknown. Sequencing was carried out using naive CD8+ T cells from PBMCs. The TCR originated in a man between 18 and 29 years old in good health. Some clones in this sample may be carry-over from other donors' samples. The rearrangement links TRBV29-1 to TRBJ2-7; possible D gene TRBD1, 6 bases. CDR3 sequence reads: CSVWGQGPTEQYF. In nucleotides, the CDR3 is TGCAGCGTGTGGGGGCAGGGGCCGACCGAGCAGTACTTC.